The clone carrying this T cell receptor (beta chain) turned up a few times. The data are from a study of shared clonotypes between healthy human individuals. Selected positively for CCR7 and CD45RO-negative, naive CD8 cells excluded terminally differentiated effector memory CD45RA+ cells. Once extracted for a subset, genomic DNA was divided evenly among several immunoSEQ plates. Here immunoSEQ multiplex PCR was the method, and the copy in TCRdb shows in-frame clones only, minus some. The profile shows a few million clones, just under 95% of them singletons. The receptor's source is a man between 18 and 35 years old in good health. Some clones in this sample may be carry-over from other donors' samples. The material sequenced was naive CD8+ T cells from PBMCs.

CDR3 loop: CASWAWTSAAYEQYF. The CDR3 DNA reads as TGTGCCAGCTGGGCTTGGACTAGCGCGGCGTACGAGCAGTACTTC. This chain uses TRBV2 with TRBJ2-7; 9 nucleotides match TRBD2. CDR1 SNHLY and CDR2 FYNNEI come from the germline V gene. The length of the CDR3 is 15 residues. V gave up 8 bases and J gave up 4 bases; unmatched junction bases: 12.